The 17 T cell receptor beta chains presented below share a single source sample, sequenced in a study of blood T cell repertoires in COVID-19. TCRdb's table, derived via immunoSEQ multiplex PCR, lists solely in-frame clones and lacks some. The sample shows about 120,000 clones, 85% to 90% of them seen only once. Sequenced: peripheral blood. These receptors were obtained from a woman in her 70s with acute or convalescent COVID-19.

The chain couples TRBV28 to TRBJ2-2; D is perhaps TRBD1 (6 bases). V lost 6 bases and J 3 bases, leaving 8 bases between the germline ends. The CDR3 spans 13 residues. The germline CDR1 and CDR2 sequences are MDHEN and SYDVKM. The CDR3 DNA reads TGTGCCAGCAGCCGACAGGACACCGGGGAGCTGTTTTTT. Protein sequence: CASSRQDTGELFF. The variable domain in full, completed from reference TRBV28 and TRBJ2-2, reads DVKVTQSSRYLVKRTGEKVFLECVQDMDHENMFWYRQDPGLGLRLIYFSYDVKMKEKGDIPEGYSVSREKKERFSLILESASTNQTSMYLCASSRQDTGELFFGEGSRLTVL.

The rearrangement joins TRBV5-6 to TRBJ1-3, with D maybe TRBD1 (5 bases). CDR3 length: 15 residues. Per germline, CDR1 SGHDT and CDR2 YYEEEE. The V and J ends lost 0 bases and 0 bases respectively, with 7 bases between them. The CDR3, as DNA: TGTGCCAGCAGCTTGGGGACACTCTCTGGAAACACCATATATTTT. It translates to CASSLGTLSGNTIYF.

V usage is TRBV28 and J usage is TRBJ1-1, with D unresolved. The CDR3 is made up of 14 amino acids. Germline V gives CDR1 MDHEN, CDR2 SYDVKM. The V end was cut by 7 bases, the J end by 2 bases, with 14 bases between. The CDR3 spells CASIPVRRNTEAFF. The DNA of the CDR3 is TGTGCCAGCATCCCGGTACGCCGCAACACTGAAGCTTTCTTT.

The rearrangement uses TRBV9 and TRBJ1-3; no clear D gene. V gave up 4 bases and J gave up 0 bases, with 5 bases separating them. CDR3 length: 13 amino acids. The V gene's germline CDR1 is SGDLS and CDR2 YYNGEE. CDR3 sequence: CASSFSSGNTIYF. The CDR3 DNA follows: TGTGCCAGCAGCTTCAGCTCTGGAAACACCATATATTTT.

This chain joins TRBV25-1 and TRBJ1-2, with 8 bases aligning to TRBD1. V was clipped by 6 bases and J by 3 bases; unmatched bases: 6. CDR1 MGHDK and CDR2 SYGVNS come from the germline V gene. This CDR3 region has 14 residues. The CDR3 region is CASRPAGGDYGYTF. The DNA for the CDR3 is TGTGCCAGCAGACCCGCAGGGGGCGACTATGGCTACACCTTC.

This chain links TRBV28 with TRBJ1-1, with no clear D. Trimming left V 2 bases short and J 1 base short, with 5 bases between. CDR1 is MDHEN, CDR2 SYDVKM, per germline. The CDR3 totals 13 residues. CDR3 region: CASSLRRNTEAFF. CDR3 in DNA: TGTGCCAGCAGTTTACGGAGGAACACTGAAGCTTTCTTT. Using reference TRBV28 and TRBJ1-1 for the parts outside the CDR3, the full variable domain is DVKVTQSSRYLVKRTGEKVFLECVQDMDHENMFWYRQDPGLGLRLIYFSYDVKMKEKGDIPEGYSVSREKKERFSLILESASTNQTSMYLCASSLRRNTEAFFGQGTRLTVV.

This sequence joins TRBV11-2 and TRBJ2-7; weak D call: TRBD1 (6 bases). Trimming cost V 5 bases and J 0 bases, with 14 bases left between them. This CDR3 is 15 amino acids long. The germline CDR1 and CDR2 sequences are SGHAT and FQNNGV. The CDR3 bases are TGTGCCAGCAGCCGCCCAGGACAGTCCTCCTACGAGCAGTACTTC. Encoded protein: CASSRPGQSSYEQYF. Using reference TRBV11-2 and TRBJ2-7 for the parts outside the CDR3, the full variable domain is EAGVAQSPRYKIIEKRQSVAFWCNPISGHATLYWYQQILGQGPKLLIQFQNNGVVDDSQLPKDRFSAERLKGVDSTLKIQPAKLEDSAVYLCASSRPGQSSYEQYFGPGTRLTVT.

This chain uses TRBV2 with TRBJ2-5, with TRBD2 matching 8 bases. The V and J ends lost 8 bases and 8 bases, in that order; junction bases with no gene match: 10. The CDR3 consists of 13 residues. Germline loops: CDR1 SNHLY, CDR2 FYNNEI. As DNA, the CDR3 is TGTGCCAGCCTTAAAGCGGGGGCCGCAACCCAGTACTTC. It translates to CASLKAGAATQYF.

This rearrangement joins TRBV19 to TRBJ1-4; 8 positions agree with TRBD1. The CDR3 runs 13 residues. The V segment lost 4 bases and the J segment 11 bases; nucleotides outside the gene matches: 6. The germline CDR1 and CDR2 sequences are LNHDA and SQIVND (reference sequence). The CDR3 DNA is TGTGCCAGTAGTACACCGGACAGGGTCAAACTGTTTTTT. This translates into CASSTPDRVKLFF.

The CDR3: CASSITSGYSYEQYF. The CDR3 DNA reads as TGTGCCAGTAGTATAACTAGCGGGTATTCCTACGAGCAGTACTTC. The genes are TRBV19 and TRBJ2-7, with 9 bases aligning to TRBD2. V lost 2 bases to trimming and J lost 1 base; unmatched junction nucleotides: 3. CDR1 LNHDA and CDR2 SQIVND come from the germline V gene (reference sequence). This CDR3 comprises 15 residues.

The chain joins TRBV4-2 to TRBJ2-7, with TRBD2 as a possible D gene (6 bases). Germline V gene data show CDR1 as LGHNA and CDR2 as YNFKEQ. Trimming removed 0 bases at V and 0 bases at J, with 9 bases between. The CDR3 is 15 amino acids. This CDR3 is CASSQEHGGSYEQYF. For the CDR3, the DNA is TGTGCCAGCAGCCAAGAACACGGGGGCTCCTACGAGCAGTACTTC.

V usage is TRBV23-1 and J usage is TRBJ2-7, with TRBD1 matching over 9 bases. TRBV23-1 is assigned to the ORF class and has an uncertain function. After removal of 2 bases from V and 4 bases from J, the junction contained 6 bases not matched to a gene. CDR3 length equals 15 residues. Here the CDR3 reads CASSQGGTGLYEQYF. For the CDR3, the DNA is TGCGCCAGCAGTCAAGGCGGGACAGGGCTATACGAGCAGTACTTC.

This clone was detected only once. The rearrangement links TRBV10-3 to TRBJ2-3, with TRBD1 identical over 10 bases. The CDR3 covers 14 residues. Germline CDR1 is ENHRY and CDR2 is SYGVKD. V was pared by 9 bases and J by 4 bases, with 7 bases of the junction left unmatched. CDR3 protein: CAIAPGQGSDTQYF. The CDR3 region has the DNA TGTGCCATAGCTCCGGGACAGGGGTCAGATACGCAGTATTTT.

CDR3 bases: TGCGCCAGCAGTCTGGAAGGCGGGTCTAATGGATTCACTGAAGCTTTCTTT. Its protein is CASSLEGGSNGFTEAFF. The chain recombines TRBV5-1 with TRBJ1-1, with D unresolved. CDR1 is SGHRS, CDR2 YFSETQ, per germline. The CDR3 covers 17 residues. Trimming pared 5 bases from V and 4 bases from J, leaving 24 bases between.

The genes are TRBV6-5 and TRBJ1-1; TRBD1 matches 7 bases. V shed 8 bases and J 6 bases; nucleotides not matched to a gene: 15. The CDR3 spans 15 residues. Germline V gives CDR1 MNHEY, CDR2 SVGAGI. As DNA, the CDR3 is TGTGCCAGCCGACCCCCGATTGGAACAGGGGCTGAAGCTTTCTTT. It codes for CASRPPIGTGAEAFF.

The chain employs TRBV18 and TRBJ1-2; D call uncertain. The germline CDR1 and CDR2 sequences are KGHSH and LQKENI. This CDR3 contains 15 residues. V was cut by 0 bases and J by 3 bases, with 11 bases left in between. CDR3 sequence: CASSPPSVDYYGYTF. The CDR3, as DNA: TGTGCCAGCTCACCACCCTCGGTGGACTACTATGGCTACACCTTC.

The CDR3 region is CASSTGTGQYF. Here the CDR3 DNA reads TGTGCCAGCAGTACCGGGACAGGGCAGTATTTT. The J gene is TRBJ2-3, the V gene TRBV12-3 or TRBV12-4; 8 bases are a match to TRBD1. The CDR3 loop spans 11 amino acids. Trimming cost V 5 bases and J 11 bases; bases outside gene matches: 3.